The clone carrying this T cell receptor beta chain was recorded a few times. Its specificity is unknown. This entry belongs to a study of beta chain features in type 1 diabetes. Findings and limits, study-wide: Relative to healthy donors, patients appeared to have naive, central memory and Treg TCRB repertoires that were more similar. Sequencing the cDNA could make cells with high TCR expression show up more than they should.

The authors reverse transcribed all of the isolated RNA, so sequencing captured expressed TCRB transcripts. TCRdb keeps only in-frame clones here, not all; method: immunoSEQ multiplex PCR. The sample shows approximately 330,000 clones, more than 9.5% of them seen only once. Heparinised blood was drawn once per donor, averaging around 120 mL. A sort by CD45RO/CCR7/CD25/CD127/CD95/CD27 yielded CD4+ naive, central memory, regulatory and stem cell-like memory cells. The receptor was derived from a woman under 40 in good health. Sequenced: naive CD4+ T cells from blood.

The CDR3 coding sequence is TGTGCCACCAGCAGATCCCCTAGCGGCAGTAAGACCGGGGAGCTGTTTTTT. Protein: CATSRSPSGSKTGELFF. The chain is built from TRBV15 and TRBJ2-2; 7 bases are a match to TRBD2. Trimming at V came to 2 bases and at J to 5 bases, leaving 11 bases not matched to a gene. Germline V gene lookup returns CDR1 LNHNV and CDR2 YYDKDF (reference sequence). The CDR3 runs to 17 residues.